The 7 T cell receptor beta chains below come from one sample, sequenced in a study of blood T cells in healthy people across ages. The authors ran a second PCR of about 6 to 12 cycles using a sample-barcoded 5' primer and a J-beta primer mix. From the 5' RACE reads, TCRdb called clonotypes with MiXCR, one entry per CDR3 protein. The sample gives about 1.4 million distinct CDR3 sequences, 59% of which show up once; roughly 7% is in the top ten. Sequencing used blood. These receptors were taken from a man aged 18 to 29 in good health.

The rearrangement links TRBV28 to TRBJ1-6; D unclear. Per the germline V gene, CDR1 is MDHEN and CDR2 is SYDVKM. V was pared by 7 bases and J by 7 bases, with 8 bases between. This CDR3 comprises 12 residues. The CDR3 bases are TGTGCCAGCAAATCCGGAAATTCACCCCTCCACTTT. Amino acids: CASKSGNSPLHF. Supplemented by reference TRBV28 and TRBJ1-6, the full variable domain reads DVKVTQSSRYLVKRTGEKVFLECVQDMDHENMFWYRQDPGLGLRLIYFSYDVKMKEKGDIPEGYSVSREKKERFSLILESASTNQTSMYLCASKSGNSPLHFGNGTRLTVT.

V usage is TRBV3-1 and J usage is TRBJ2-3; a possible D gene is TRBD1 (6 bases). Trimming took 0 bases from V and 5 from J, leaving 15 bases between them. The CDR3 covers 16 residues. Germline V gives CDR1 LGHDT, CDR2 YNNKEL (reference sequence). This CDR3 reads CASSQEGSWGQDTQYF. DNA of the CDR3: TGTGCCAGCAGCCAAGAAGGTAGCTGGGGGCAAGATACGCAGTATTTT.

This clonotype was seen ten or more times. The chain's CDR3 is CASSQGLGDLYTGELFF. The CDR3 DNA sequence: TGCGCCAGCAGCCAAGGTCTGGGGGATCTGTACACCGGGGAGCTGTTTTTT. V usage is TRBV4-3 and J usage is TRBJ2-2, with D perhaps given as TRBD1 or TRBD2 (5 bases each). There are 17 residues in the CDR3. Trimming pared 1 base from V and 3 bases from J, leaving 15 bases between. Germline CDR1 reads LGHNA; CDR2 reads YSLEER.

V gene TRBV10-3 combines with J gene TRBJ1-2, with D unclear. Germline assignment: CDR1 ENHRY and CDR2 SYGVKD. V shed 3 bases and J shed 6 bases, with 14 bases lying between them. The CDR3 has 14 amino acids. The CDR3 sequence: CAISDKALGHGYTF. The CDR3 nucleotides read TGTGCCATCAGTGATAAGGCCTTAGGTCATGGCTACACCTTC.

The V call is TRBV29-1, the J call TRBJ2-7; no reliable D call. V was clipped by 7 bases and J by 3 bases, with 10 bases between them. Germline CDR1 and CDR2: SQVTM and ANQGSEA. The CDR3 has 11 amino acids. The CDR3 sequence: CSAFWDYEQYF. Here the CDR3 DNA reads TGCAGCGCTTTCTGGGACTACGAGCAGTACTTC.

Only one count was recorded for this clonotype. V gene TRBV7-2 combines with J gene TRBJ2-1, with TRBD2 identical over 10 bases. V was pared by 2 bases and J by 8 bases, with 3 bases of the junction left unmatched. The germline CDR1 and CDR2 sequences are SGHTA and FQGNSA. The CDR3 has 14 amino acids. The DNA for the CDR3 is TGTGCCAGCAGCTTAACTAGCGGGATCGATGAGCAGTTCTTC. Protein product: CASSLTSGIDEQFF.

About this clonotype itself: The junction differs from germline at one of its ends, possibly a read error. CDR3 nucleotides: TGTGCCAGTCGATTTCGGGGACAGTACAATGAGCAGTTTTTC. The encoded protein is CASRFRGQYNEQFF. V gene TRBV6-2 or TRBV6-3 combines with J gene TRBJ2-1; 7 bases are a match to TRBD1. The germline V gene has CDR1 MNHEY and CDR2 SVGEGT. The CDR3 has 14 amino acids.